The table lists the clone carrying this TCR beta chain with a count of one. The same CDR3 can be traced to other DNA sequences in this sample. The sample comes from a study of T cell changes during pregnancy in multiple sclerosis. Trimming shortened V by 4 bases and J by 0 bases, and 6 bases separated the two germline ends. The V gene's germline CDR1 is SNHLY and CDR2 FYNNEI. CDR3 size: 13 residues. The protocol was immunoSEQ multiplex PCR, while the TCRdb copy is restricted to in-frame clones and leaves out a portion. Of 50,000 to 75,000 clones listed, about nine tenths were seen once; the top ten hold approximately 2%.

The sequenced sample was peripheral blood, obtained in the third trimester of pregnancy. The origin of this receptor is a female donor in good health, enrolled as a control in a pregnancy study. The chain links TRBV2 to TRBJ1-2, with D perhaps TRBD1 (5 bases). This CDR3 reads CASSATANYGYTF. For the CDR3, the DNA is TGTGCCAGCAGTGCGACAGCTAACTATGGCTACACCTTC. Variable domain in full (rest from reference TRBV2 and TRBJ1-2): EPEVTQTPSHQVTQMGQEVILRCVPISNHLYFYWYRQILGQKVEFLVSFYNNEISEKSEIFDDQFSVERPDGSNFTLKIRSTKLEDSAMYFCASSATANYGYTFGSGTRLTVV.